This T cell receptor (beta chain) was profiled in a study of blood T cell dynamics during melanoma immunotherapy. This sample's time point: pre-treatment baseline. Disease control meant complete response, partial response or stable disease at 12 weeks. Patients had no prior systemic cancer treatment, immunosuppressants or other active cancers. With regard to this clone: As yet, its antigen is unknown.

Findings and limits, study-wide: PBMC repertoires of eventual disease-control patients split at W3 into clonality or diversity gains.

Sequencing was performed with immunoSEQ multiplex PCR; in TCRdb, only in-frame clones are kept and a portion is missing. The sample comprises tens of thousands of clones, over 85% of which are singletons, and approximately 1.2% rests with the top ten. Trimming removed 5 bases from V and 0 bases from J, with 20 bases in between. This CDR3 is 18 amino acids long. Looked up from germline, CDR1 is LGHNT and CDR2 is FRNRAP. Specimen: blood, collected from a patient treated with checkpoint blockade. This chain links TRBV12-5 with TRBJ1-5, with D possibly being TRBD1 (5 bases). The sequence was collected from a human donor with melanoma. CDR3 region: CASGPRRGSQYSNQPQHF. CDR3 DNA sequence: TGTGCTAGTGGTCCGCGGAGGGGATCCCAATATAGCAATCAGCCCCAGCATTTT.